The 26 T cell receptor beta chains below all came from one sample that was sequenced in a study of blood T cell repertoires in COVID-19. TCRdb's table, derived via immunoSEQ multiplex PCR, lists solely in-frame clones and lacks some. The table shows hundreds of thousands of clones, with 75% to 90% occurring only once. Sequenced: peripheral blood. These receptors originate from a man aged 60 to 69 who had recovered from COVID-19.

This chain joins TRBV10-3 and TRBJ2-1; possibly TRBD1 for D (5 bases). Germline-derived CDR1 and CDR2 are ENHRY and SYGVKD. V lost 7 bases and J 3 bases, leaving 13 bases between the germline ends. This CDR3 is built from 14 residues. The CDR3 nucleotides are TGTGCCATCACCCGCAGGGCCGGCTACAATGAGCAGTTCTTC. This translates into CAITRRAGYNEQFF.

The rearrangement links TRBV5-4 to TRBJ1-1; tentative D call: TRBD1 (6 bases). This CDR3 has 15 amino acids. The germline V and J ends were trimmed by 2 bases and 4 bases, with 15 bases remaining between them. Germline CDR1 SGHNT, CDR2 YYREEE (reference sequence). The CDR3 region is CASSLNYRVGTEAFF. The CDR3 DNA is TGTGCCAGCAGCTTAAACTACAGGGTGGGCACTGAAGCTTTCTTT.

This clone is a singleton in its sample. V gene TRBV5-1 combines with J gene TRBJ1-2; D remains ambiguous. Germline loops: CDR1 SGHRS, CDR2 YFSETQ. CDR3 length: 15 amino acids. V gave up 0 bases and J gave up 5 bases, with 14 bases separating them. The CDR3 sequence: CASSLGHNGDYGYTF. CDR3 bases: TGCGCCAGCAGCTTGGGTCATAACGGGGATTATGGCTACACCTTC.

The chain employs TRBV6-6 and TRBJ1-6, with a weak D call TRBD1 (6 bases). The germline gives CDR1 MNHNY, CDR2 SVGAGI (reference sequence). V was trimmed by 0 bases and J by 7 bases, leaving 7 bases between them. The CDR3 runs 14 residues. The CDR3 is CASSYSQGNSPLHF. The DNA for the CDR3 is TGTGCCAGCAGTTACTCACAGGGAAATTCACCCCTCCACTTT.

The V gene is TRBV3-1 (or the pseudogene TRBV3-2), the J gene TRBJ2-2; 11 bases are a match to TRBD2. V gave up 3 bases and J gave up 10 bases; unmatched junction bases: 7. Germline-derived CDR1 and CDR2 are LGHDT and YNNKEL (reference sequence). The CDR3 loop spans 15 amino acids. The CDR3 is CASSHTSGGSPELFF. In nucleotides, the CDR3 is TGTGCCAGCAGCCACACTAGCGGGGGATCCCCGGAGCTGTTTTTT.

The V gene is TRBV19, the J gene TRBJ2-7; weak D call: TRBD2 (6 bases). V dropped 2 bases and J dropped 3 bases, with 17 bases sitting between them. CDR3 length equals 16 residues. Germline CDR1 LNHDA, CDR2 SQIVND (reference sequence). The CDR3 coding sequence is TGTGCCAGTAGTATAAGGGGCGGGACGGCGTTCTACGAGCAGTACTTC. Residues: CASSIRGGTAFYEQYF.

V is TRBV27 and J is TRBJ1-1, with D uncertain. V was trimmed by 6 bases and J by 1 base, leaving 21 bases between them. The length of the CDR3 is 17 residues. Germline V gene sequence: CDR1 MNHEY, CDR2 SMNVEV (reference sequence). The CDR3 reads CASSRDRVSPRNTEAFF. For the CDR3, the DNA is TGTGCCAGCAGCCGGGATCGGGTTTCCCCAAGGAACACTGAAGCTTTCTTT.

This clone was observed once. This chain connects TRBV19 to TRBJ1-1, with TRBD1 as a possible D gene (6 bases). Germline V CDR1 and CDR2: LNHDA, SQIVND (reference sequence). The CDR3 sequence is 14 residues long. Trimming removed 4 bases from V and 4 bases from J, with 13 bases in between. CDR3: CASSTGHLLTEAFF. The CDR3 coding sequence is TGTGCCAGTAGTACGGGACACCTCCTCACTGAAGCTTTCTTT. Full variable domain (remainder filled in from reference TRBV19 and TRBJ1-1): DGGITQSPKYLFRKEGQNVTLSCEQNLNHDAMYWYRQDPGQGLRLIYYSQIVNDFQKGDIAEGYSVSREKKESFPLTVTSAQKNPTAFYLCASSTGHLLTEAFFGQGTRLTVV.

The chain combines TRBV6-2 or TRBV6-3 with TRBJ2-2; D ambiguous. Trimming removed 0 bases from V and 0 bases from J, with 8 bases in between. The CDR3 sequence is 16 residues long. Germline CDR1 is MNHEY and CDR2 is SVGEGT. The CDR3 DNA follows: TGTGCCAGCAGTTACTCGAGTTCTTCGAACACCGGGGAGCTGTTTTTT. Its protein product is CASSYSSSSNTGELFF.

As DNA, the CDR3 is TGTGCCAGCAGCTTCCGGGACAGGGACACCTACGAGCAGTACTTC. Its translation: CASSFRDRDTYEQYF. The chain employs TRBV5-6 and TRBJ2-7; 9 nucleotides line up with TRBD1. The CDR3 extends over 15 amino acids. Per germline, CDR1 SGHDT and CDR2 YYEEEE. Unmatched junction bases numbered 5, after V lost 2 bases and J lost 2 bases. Full variable domain (remainder filled in from reference TRBV5-6 and TRBJ2-7): DAGVTQSPTHLIKTRGQQVTLRCSPKSGHDTVSWYQQALGQGPQFIFQYYEEEERQRGNFPDRFSGHQFPNYSSELNVNALLLGDSALYLCASSFRDRDTYEQYFGPGTRLTVT.

The CDR3 is CASSQDFRGLGTEAFF. Here the CDR3 DNA reads TGTGCCAGCAGCCAAGATTTTAGGGGACTGGGCACTGAAGCTTTCTTT. V gene TRBV14 combines with J gene TRBJ1-1; D is perhaps TRBD1 (5 bases). The germline V and J ends were trimmed by 0 bases and 4 bases, with 15 bases remaining between them. The CDR3 extends over 16 amino acids. The germline V gene encodes CDR1 SGHDN and CDR2 FVKESK.

The chain joins TRBV9 to TRBJ2-1; 12 nucleotides agree with TRBD2. The length of the CDR3 is 14 residues. In germline, CDR1 is SGDLS, CDR2 YYNGEE. V was pared by 3 bases and J by 7 bases, with 2 bases of the junction left unmatched. The CDR3 DNA sequence: TGTGCCAGCAGCGCCGGACTAGCGGGGAATGAGCAGTTCTTC. The encoded protein is CASSAGLAGNEQFF.

V and J are TRBV10-3 and TRBJ2-7; a possible D gene is TRBD2 (6 bases). This CDR3 is 13 amino acids long. From germline, CDR1 is ENHRY and CDR2 SYGVKD. V was shortened by 10 bases and J by 0 bases, with 13 bases between the two germline ends. The CDR3 here is CATTSRSSYEQYF. The CDR3 DNA reads as TGTGCCACTACTAGCCGGAGCTCCTACGAGCAGTACTTC.

V is TRBV5-1 and J is TRBJ2-6; tentative D call: TRBD1 (6 bases). Germline V CDR1 and CDR2: SGHRS, YFSETQ. This CDR3 spans 18 amino acids. V lost 4 bases and J lost 8, with 25 bases in between. CDR3 region: CASSLDPPGTTRSNVLTF. CDR3 sequence (DNA): TGCGCCAGCAGCCTGGACCCCCCCGGGACAACTCGATCCAACGTCCTGACTTTC.

The chain links TRBV3-1 (or the pseudogene TRBV3-2) to TRBJ2-2; 7 nucleotides match TRBD1. The germline V gene has CDR1 LGHDT and CDR2 YNNKEL (reference sequence). The CDR3 spans 18 residues. V shed 0 bases and J 7 bases; nucleotides not matched to a gene: 14. DNA for the CDR3: TGTGCCAGCAGCCAAGATATACCGACAGGGTCCAGGGTCGGGGAGCTGTTTTTT. It translates to CASSQDIPTGSRVGELFF.

The J gene is TRBJ2-2, the V gene TRBV9; 14 nucleotides match TRBD2. The CDR3 has 19 amino acids. V dropped 4 bases and J dropped 3; count of bases not matched to a gene: 11. Germline CDR1 SGDLS, CDR2 YYNGEE. The CDR3 region is CASSPAPGLAGAHTGELFF. CDR3 nucleotide sequence: TGTGCCAGCAGCCCCGCGCCGGGACTAGCGGGGGCCCACACCGGGGAGCTGTTTTTT.

The rearrangement uses TRBV3-1 (or the pseudogene TRBV3-2) and TRBJ2-5, with 8 bases lining up with TRBD1. CDR3 length: 14 residues. V shed 6 bases and J 7 bases; nucleotides not matched to a gene: 10. CDR1 is LGHDT and CDR2 is YNNKEL in the germline V gene (reference sequence). The CDR3 loop reads CASSQQGAGGTQYF. CDR3 bases: TGTGCCAGCAGTCAGCAGGGGGCGGGTGGGACCCAGTACTTC.

The CDR3 sequence is CASSEWPGEGYGYTF. In DNA form, the CDR3 reads TGTGCCAGCAGTGAATGGCCAGGGGAAGGCTATGGCTACACCTTC. The rearrangement links TRBV6-1 to TRBJ1-2, with D possibly matching TRBD1 (6 bases). The CDR3 sequence is 15 residues long. Trimming shortened V by 2 bases and J by 4 bases, and 14 bases separated the two germline ends. Germline lookup yields CDR1 MNHNS and CDR2 SASEGT.

As DNA, the CDR3 is TGTGCCAGCAGGTCGCCAGTACCGGGAAACACCATATATTTT. This gives the protein CASRSPVPGNTIYF. This rearrangement joins TRBV28 to TRBJ1-3; the D is unclear. V was pared by 6 bases and J by 4 bases, with 13 bases between. The CDR3 runs to 14 residues. Germline V gives CDR1 MDHEN, CDR2 SYDVKM.

The rearrangement joins TRBV9 to TRBJ1-1; D remains ambiguous. Germline assignment: CDR1 SGDLS and CDR2 YYNGEE. This CDR3 is 15 amino acids long. V was clipped by 3 bases and J by 6 bases, with 18 bases between them. CDR3 protein: CASSGPSGGSAEAFF. The CDR3 bases are TGTGCCAGCAGCGGACCGTCGGGAGGGAGCGCTGAAGCTTTCTTT.

The J gene is TRBJ1-1, the V gene TRBV3-1 (or the pseudogene TRBV3-2); perhaps TRBD1 as D (5 bases). Germline assignment: CDR1 LGHDT and CDR2 YNNKEL (reference sequence). The CDR3 length is 13 residues. The V end lost 3 bases, the J end lost 5 bases, and 10 bases lay between the germline ends. The CDR3 protein is CASSHGQGTEAFF. The CDR3 coding sequence is TGTGCCAGCAGCCATGGACAAGGGACTGAAGCTTTCTTT.

Here the CDR3 DNA reads TGTGCCAGCAGCTTGGACAGGGGATATCAGCCCCAGCATTTT. Translated: CASSLDRGYQPQHF. The chain links TRBV7-2 to TRBJ1-5; 9 bases align to TRBD1. Trimming at V came to 3 bases and at J to 5 bases, leaving 2 bases not matched to a gene. CDR3 length: 14 amino acids. Germline-derived CDR1 and CDR2 are SGHTA and FQGNSA.

Only one count was recorded for this clone. This rearrangement joins TRBV6-5 to TRBJ2-1, with no clear D. Germline-derived CDR1 and CDR2 are MNHEY and SVGAGI. This CDR3 has 13 amino acids. V lost 6 bases and J lost 6, with 12 bases in between. This CDR3 is CASRTILVNEQFF. The CDR3 nucleotides read TGTGCCAGCAGGACAATCCTCGTCAATGAGCAGTTCTTC.

This clone was observed a few times. The rearrangement joins TRBV3-1 (or the pseudogene TRBV3-2) to TRBJ1-1, with 8 bases fitting TRBD1. Germline V CDR1 and CDR2: LGHDT, YNNKEL (reference sequence). This CDR3 is 15 amino acids long. J lost 0 bases, V lost 6 bases, and 6 bases had no gene match. CDR3 protein: CASSPQGVMNTEAFF. The CDR3 region has the DNA TGTGCCAGCAGTCCACAGGGGGTGATGAACACTGAAGCTTTCTTT.

The genes are TRBV5-5 and TRBJ2-3, with TRBD1 matching over 11 bases. This CDR3 has 16 residues. V lost 5 bases and J lost 6; bases outside the gene matches: 11. Germline loops: CDR1 SGHKS, CDR2 YYEKEE (reference sequence). In DNA, the CDR3 is TGTGCCAGCAGACGAACCGGACAGGGGGCCTTGGATACGCAGTATTTT. Protein product: CASRRTGQGALDTQYF.

The rearrangement links TRBV19 to TRBJ1-3; TRBD1 matches at 10 bases. Germline CDR1 is LNHDA and CDR2 is SQIVND (reference sequence). This CDR3 region has 14 residues. Trimming removed 5 bases from V and 2 bases from J; junction bases left unmatched: 0. The CDR3 loop reads CASSGTGAGNTIYF. CDR3 DNA: TGTGCCAGTAGTGGGACAGGGGCTGGAAACACCATATATTTT.